This T cell receptor (beta chain) was captured by sequencing in a study of neurological immune-mediated disorders. CDR1 and CDR2 from the germline V gene are LNHDA and SQIVND (reference sequence). V was shortened by 7 bases and J by 0 bases, with 9 bases between the two germline ends. CDR3 size: 13 residues. This clonotype was observed at least ten times. The antigen is undetermined. cDNA was made by 5'RACE with 10-nucleotide random UMIs. Each CDR3 protein is one row after TCRdb ran MiXCR on the 5' RACE reads. The data hold nearly 60,000 distinct CDR3 sequences, with roughly 3.5% observed a single time. Notes on the study in general: One related-CDR3 cluster, identified by phylogenetic grouping, held the repertoires of 18 of 34 multiple sclerosis patients and was a possible signature. No expanded-clone CDR3 amino acid sequence recurred across subjects, suggesting private TCR-beta repertoires.

This TCR was recovered from a woman in her thirties with multiple sclerosis. The V gene is TRBV19, the J gene TRBJ1-1; unclear D gene. Input material: PBMCs. The CDR3 sequence is CASINPMNTEAFF. CDR3 DNA: TGTGCCAGTATCAATCCTATGAACACTGAAGCTTTCTTT.